A selection of T cell receptor beta chains follows, all from one sample in a study of blood T cell repertoires in COVID-19. Repertoires were generated with immunoSEQ multiplex PCR, while TCRdb's copy carries only in-frame clones and drops some. The repertoire holds some 460,000 clones, with about 90% as singletons. Sequenced input: PBMCs or T cells enriched from blood (not recorded which). These TCRs come from a woman younger than 30 who had recovered from COVID-19. The CDR3 runs from the conserved cysteine through the conserved F or W. D genes are given only for firm matches.

d_gene: -; v_gene: TRBV2; j_gene: TRBJ2-2; CDR3aa: CASSPPAGRSGELFF
d_gene: -; v_gene: TRBV7-9; j_gene: TRBJ1-2; CDR3aa: CASSLAGGAEGYTF
d_gene: TRBD2; v_gene: TRBV28; j_gene: TRBJ2-7; CDR3aa: CASRPGLASYEQYF
d_gene: -; v_gene: TRBV29-1; j_gene: TRBJ1-3; CDR3aa: CSVNTQGSTGNTIYF
d_gene: -; v_gene: TRBV10-3; j_gene: TRBJ1-6; CDR3aa: CAISEPPDRSKASPLHF
d_gene: -; v_gene: TRBV5-1; j_gene: TRBJ2-5; CDR3aa: CASSLTQGETQYF
d_gene: TRBD1; v_gene: TRBV28; j_gene: TRBJ1-2; CDR3aa: CASGQERGYTF
d_gene: -; v_gene: TRBV19; j_gene: TRBJ2-7; CDR3aa: CASSRQLLDEQYF
d_gene: -; v_gene: TRBV5-4; j_gene: TRBJ2-3; CDR3aa: CASSWAGAKDTQYF
d_gene: -; v_gene: TRBV6-5; j_gene: TRBJ1-2; CDR3aa: CASSYLSGDGYTF
d_gene: TRBD2; v_gene: TRBV7-8; j_gene: TRBJ2-5; CDR3aa: CASSLTLRGDQETQYF
d_gene: -; v_gene: TRBV13; j_gene: TRBJ1-6; CDR3aa: CASSFRGSPLHF
d_gene: -; v_gene: TRBV6-5; j_gene: TRBJ1-4; CDR3aa: CASSRAGEKLFF
d_gene: TRBD1; v_gene: TRBV5-5; j_gene: TRBJ2-2; CDR3aa: CASSNVQGADTGELFF
d_gene: -; v_gene: TRBV5-1; j_gene: TRBJ1-6; CDR3aa: CASSLVEGDNSPLHF
d_gene: -; v_gene: TRBV19; j_gene: TRBJ2-2; CDR3aa: CASSRRTDSVNTGELFF
d_gene: -; v_gene: TRBV3-1/TRBV3-2; j_gene: TRBJ2-1; CDR3aa: CASSPELGQPGNEQFF
d_gene: -; v_gene: TRBV12-5; j_gene: TRBJ2-1; CDR3aa: CASGLVRNRAYNEQFF
d_gene: -; v_gene: TRBV28; j_gene: TRBJ1-2; CDR3aa: CASRPWGGNGYTF
d_gene: -; v_gene: TRBV5-4; j_gene: TRBJ2-1; CDR3aa: CASSLVEGRGEQFF
d_gene: -; v_gene: TRBV30; j_gene: TRBJ1-6; CDR3aa: CAWRISGADDYNSPLHF